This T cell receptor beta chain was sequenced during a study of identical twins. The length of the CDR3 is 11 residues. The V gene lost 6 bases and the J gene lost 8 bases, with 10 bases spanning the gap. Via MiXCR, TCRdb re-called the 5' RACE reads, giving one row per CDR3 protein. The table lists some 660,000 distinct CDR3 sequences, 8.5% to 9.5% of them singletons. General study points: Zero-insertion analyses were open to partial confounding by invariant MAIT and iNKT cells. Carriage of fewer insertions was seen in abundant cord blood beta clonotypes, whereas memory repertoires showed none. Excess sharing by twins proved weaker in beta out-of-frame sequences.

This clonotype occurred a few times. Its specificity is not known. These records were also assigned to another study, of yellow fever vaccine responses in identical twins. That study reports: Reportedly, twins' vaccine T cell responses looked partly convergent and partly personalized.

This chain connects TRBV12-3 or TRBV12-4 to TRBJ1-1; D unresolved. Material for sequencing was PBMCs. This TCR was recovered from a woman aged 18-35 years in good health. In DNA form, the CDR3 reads TGTGCCAGCAGAGATGAACGCGAAGCTTTCTTT. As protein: CASRDEREAFF.